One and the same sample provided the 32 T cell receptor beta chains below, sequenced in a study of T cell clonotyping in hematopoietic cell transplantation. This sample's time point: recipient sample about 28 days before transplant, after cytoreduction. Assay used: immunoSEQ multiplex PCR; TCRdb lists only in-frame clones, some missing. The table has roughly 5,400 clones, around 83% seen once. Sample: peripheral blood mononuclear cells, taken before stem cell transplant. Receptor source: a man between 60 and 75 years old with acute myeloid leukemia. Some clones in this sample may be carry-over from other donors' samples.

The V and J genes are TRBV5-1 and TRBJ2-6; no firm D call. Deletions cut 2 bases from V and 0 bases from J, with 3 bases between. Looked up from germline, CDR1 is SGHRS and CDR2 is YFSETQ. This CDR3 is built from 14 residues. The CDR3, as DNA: TGCGCCAGCAGCTTCCGCTCTGGGGCCAACGTCCTGACTTTC. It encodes CASSFRSGANVLTF.

Here the CDR3 reads CSAGQGKVNTEAFF. CDR3 coding DNA: TGCAGCGCAGGGCAGGGGAAGGTGAACACTGAAGCTTTCTTT. The chain recombines TRBV29-1 with TRBJ1-1; D possibly corresponds to TRBD1 (6 bases). Between the trimmed V and J ends, which lost 7 bases and 0 bases, there was a span of 15 bases. This CDR3 has 14 residues. Germline lookup yields CDR1 SQVTM and CDR2 ANQGSEA.

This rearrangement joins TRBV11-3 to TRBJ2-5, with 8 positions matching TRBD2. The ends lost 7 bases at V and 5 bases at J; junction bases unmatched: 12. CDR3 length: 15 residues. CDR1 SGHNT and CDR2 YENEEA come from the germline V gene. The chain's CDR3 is CASTSSSGGWETQYF. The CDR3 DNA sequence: TGTGCCAGCACCTCCTCCAGCGGGGGTTGGGAGACCCAGTACTTC.

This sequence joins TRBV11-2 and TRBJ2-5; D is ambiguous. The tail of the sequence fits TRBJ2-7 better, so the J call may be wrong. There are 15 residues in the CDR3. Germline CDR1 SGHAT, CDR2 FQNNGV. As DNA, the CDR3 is TGTGCCAGCAGCTTAGAGGGCTACACAACCTACGAGCAGTACTTC. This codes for CASSLEGYTTYEQYF.

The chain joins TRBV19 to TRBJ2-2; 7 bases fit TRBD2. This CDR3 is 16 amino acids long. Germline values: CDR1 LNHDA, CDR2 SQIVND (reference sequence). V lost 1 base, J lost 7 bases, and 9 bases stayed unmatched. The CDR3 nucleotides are TGTGCCAGTAGTATAGGGGGCGGGAGATCTGGCGGGGAGCTGTTTTTT. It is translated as CASSIGGGRSGGELFF.

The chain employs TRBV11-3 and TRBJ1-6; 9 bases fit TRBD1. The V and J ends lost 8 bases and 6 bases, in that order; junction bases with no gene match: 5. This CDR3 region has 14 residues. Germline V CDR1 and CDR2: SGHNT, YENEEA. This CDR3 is CASGGQGTNSPLHF. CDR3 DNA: TGTGCCAGCGGGGGACAGGGAACTAATTCACCCCTCCACTTT.

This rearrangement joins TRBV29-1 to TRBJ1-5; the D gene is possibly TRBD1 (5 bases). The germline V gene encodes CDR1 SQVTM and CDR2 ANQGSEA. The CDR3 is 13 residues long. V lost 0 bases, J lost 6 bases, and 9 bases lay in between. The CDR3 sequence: CSVEEAGGQPQHF. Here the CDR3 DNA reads TGCAGCGTTGAAGAAGCCGGGGGTCAGCCCCAGCATTTT.

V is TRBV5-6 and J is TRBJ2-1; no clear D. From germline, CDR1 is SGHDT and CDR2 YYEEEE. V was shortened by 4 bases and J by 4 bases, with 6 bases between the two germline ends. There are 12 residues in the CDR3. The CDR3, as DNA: TGTGCCAGCAGCCCCACGTACAATGAGCAGTTCTTC. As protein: CASSPTYNEQFF. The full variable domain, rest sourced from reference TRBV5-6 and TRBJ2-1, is DAGVTQSPTHLIKTRGQQVTLRCSPKSGHDTVSWYQQALGQGPQFIFQYYEEEERQRGNFPDRFSGHQFPNYSSELNVNALLLGDSALYLCASSPTYNEQFFGPGTRLTVL.

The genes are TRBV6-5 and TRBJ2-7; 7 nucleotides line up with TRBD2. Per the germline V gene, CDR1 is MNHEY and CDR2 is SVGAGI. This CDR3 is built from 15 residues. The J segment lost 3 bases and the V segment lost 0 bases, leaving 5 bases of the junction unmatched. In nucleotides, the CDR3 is TGTGCCAGCAGTTACTCGGCTAGCGGAATCTACGAGCAGTACTTC. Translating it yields CASSYSASGIYEQYF.

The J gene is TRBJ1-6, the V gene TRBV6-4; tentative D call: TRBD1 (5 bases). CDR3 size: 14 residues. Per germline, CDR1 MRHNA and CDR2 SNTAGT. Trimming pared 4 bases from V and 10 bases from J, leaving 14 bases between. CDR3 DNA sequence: TGTGCCAGCAGTGTAGAGCAGGGATCCTCACCCCTCCACTTT. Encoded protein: CASSVEQGSSPLHF.

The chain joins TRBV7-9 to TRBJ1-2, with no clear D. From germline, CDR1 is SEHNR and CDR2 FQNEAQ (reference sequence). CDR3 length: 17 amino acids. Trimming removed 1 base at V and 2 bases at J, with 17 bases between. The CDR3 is CASSLGGRVGLNYGYTF. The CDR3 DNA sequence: TGTGCCAGCAGCTTAGGAGGGAGGGTCGGGTTAAACTATGGCTACACCTTC.

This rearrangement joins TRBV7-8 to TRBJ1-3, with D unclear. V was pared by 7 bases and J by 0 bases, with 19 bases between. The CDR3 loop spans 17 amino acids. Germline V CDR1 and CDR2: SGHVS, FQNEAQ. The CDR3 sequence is CASTQGRWTNSGNTIYF. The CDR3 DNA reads TGTGCCAGCACCCAAGGACGTTGGACTAACTCTGGAAACACCATATATTTT.

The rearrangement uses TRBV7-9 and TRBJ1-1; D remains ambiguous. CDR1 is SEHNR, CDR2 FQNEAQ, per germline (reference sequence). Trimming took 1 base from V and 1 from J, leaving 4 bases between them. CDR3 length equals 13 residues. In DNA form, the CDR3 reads TGTGCCAGCAGCTTAGGTAGGAACACTGAAGCTTTCTTT. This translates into CASSLGRNTEAFF.

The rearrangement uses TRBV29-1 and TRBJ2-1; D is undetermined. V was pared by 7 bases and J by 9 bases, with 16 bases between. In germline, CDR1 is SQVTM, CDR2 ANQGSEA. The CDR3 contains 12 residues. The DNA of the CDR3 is TGCAGCGCCCCCTCAGGAAGGGCTGAGCAGTTCTTC. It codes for CSAPSGRAEQFF.

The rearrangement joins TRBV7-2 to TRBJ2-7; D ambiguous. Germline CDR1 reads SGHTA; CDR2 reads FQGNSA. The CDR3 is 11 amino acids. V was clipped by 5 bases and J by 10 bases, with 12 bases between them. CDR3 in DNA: TGTGCCAGCAGCCCCTCCCAAATACAGTACTTC. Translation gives CASSPSQIQYF.

The CDR3 spells CASRSQQGARTGANVLTF. Written as DNA, the CDR3 is TGTGCCAGCAGATCCCAACAGGGGGCGAGGACTGGGGCCAACGTCCTGACTTTC. The chain carries TRBV28 and TRBJ2-6, with 9 nucleotides matching TRBD1. The V gene end was trimmed by 6 bases and the J gene end by 2 bases; junction bases not matched to a gene: 11. Germline V lookup: CDR1 MDHEN, CDR2 SYDVKM. This CDR3 region has 18 residues.

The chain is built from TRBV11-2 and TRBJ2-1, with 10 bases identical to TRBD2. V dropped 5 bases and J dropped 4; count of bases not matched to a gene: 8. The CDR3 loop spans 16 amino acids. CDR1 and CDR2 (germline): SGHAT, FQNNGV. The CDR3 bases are TGTGCCAGCAGCGCCACCGGGACTAGCGCATACAATGAGCAGTTCTTC. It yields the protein CASSATGTSAYNEQFF.

CDR3 nucleotides: TGTGCCAGCAGCCAAACAGCAATGAACACTGAAGCTTTCTTT. Protein product: CASSQTAMNTEAFF. The rearrangement links TRBV9 to TRBJ1-1; D call uncertain. CDR1 is SGDLS, CDR2 YYNGEE, per germline. Trimming removed 4 bases at V and 0 bases at J, with 10 bases between. CDR3 size: 14 residues.

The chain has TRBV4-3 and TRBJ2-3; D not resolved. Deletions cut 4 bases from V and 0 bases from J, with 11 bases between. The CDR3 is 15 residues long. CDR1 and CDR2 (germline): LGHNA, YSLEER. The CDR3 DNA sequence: TGCGCCAGCAGCCCGGGCGCCATTAGCACAGATACGCAGTATTTT. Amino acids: CASSPGAISTDTQYF.

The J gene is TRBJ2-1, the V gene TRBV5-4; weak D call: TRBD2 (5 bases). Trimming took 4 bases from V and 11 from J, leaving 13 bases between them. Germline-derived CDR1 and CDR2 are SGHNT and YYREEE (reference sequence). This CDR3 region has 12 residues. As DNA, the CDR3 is TGTGCCAGCAGCCCCAGCGTCGGGAAGCAGTTCTTC. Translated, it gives CASSPSVGKQFF.

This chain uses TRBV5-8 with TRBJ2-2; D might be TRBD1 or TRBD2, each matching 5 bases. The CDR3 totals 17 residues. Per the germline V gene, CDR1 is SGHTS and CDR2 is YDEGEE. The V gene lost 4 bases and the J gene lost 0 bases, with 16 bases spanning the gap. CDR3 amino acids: CASSRGRPLANTGELFF. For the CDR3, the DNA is TGTGCCAGCAGCAGGGGACGGCCACTCGCGAACACCGGGGAGCTGTTTTTT.

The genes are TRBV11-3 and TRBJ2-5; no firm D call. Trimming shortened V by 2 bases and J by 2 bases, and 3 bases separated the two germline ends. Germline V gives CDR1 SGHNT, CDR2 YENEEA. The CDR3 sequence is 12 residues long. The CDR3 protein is CASSLFQETQYF. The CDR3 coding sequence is TGTGCCAGCAGCTTATTTCAAGAGACCCAGTACTTC. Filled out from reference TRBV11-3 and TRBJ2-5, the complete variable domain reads EAGVVQSPRYKIIEKKQPVAFWCNPISGHNTLYWYLQNLGQGPELLIRYENEEAVDDSQLPKDRFSAERLKGVDSTLKIQPAELGDSAVYLCASSLFQETQYFGPGTRLLVL.

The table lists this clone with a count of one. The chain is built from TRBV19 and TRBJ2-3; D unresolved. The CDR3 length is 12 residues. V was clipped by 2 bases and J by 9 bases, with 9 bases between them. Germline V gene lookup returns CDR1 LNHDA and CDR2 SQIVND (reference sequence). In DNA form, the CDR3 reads TGTGCCAGTAGTATAACGGCCGGAACGCAGTATTTT. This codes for CASSITAGTQYF.

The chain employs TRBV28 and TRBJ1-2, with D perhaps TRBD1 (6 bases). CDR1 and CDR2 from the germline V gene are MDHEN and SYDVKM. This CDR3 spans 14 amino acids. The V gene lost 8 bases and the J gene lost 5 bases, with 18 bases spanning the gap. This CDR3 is CASYEGGLGYGYTF. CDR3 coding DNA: TGTGCCAGCTATGAGGGGGGGCTCGGGTATGGCTACACCTTC.

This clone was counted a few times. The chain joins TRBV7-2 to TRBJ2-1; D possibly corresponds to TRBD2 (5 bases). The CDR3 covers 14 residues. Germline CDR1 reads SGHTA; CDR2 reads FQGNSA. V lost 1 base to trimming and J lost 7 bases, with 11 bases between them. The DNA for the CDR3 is TGTGCCAGCAGCTTAGAGCCTAGCATTAATGAGCAGTTCTTC. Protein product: CASSLEPSINEQFF.

As DNA, the CDR3 is TGCAGCGTTGTACAACAGATCCTGAACACTGAAGCTTTCTTT. It specifies CSVVQQILNTEAFF. This sequence joins TRBV29-1 and TRBJ1-1; no firm D call. V gave up 4 bases and J gave up 0 bases, with 12 bases separating them. The germline CDR1 and CDR2 sequences are SQVTM and ANQGSEA. This CDR3 has 14 residues.

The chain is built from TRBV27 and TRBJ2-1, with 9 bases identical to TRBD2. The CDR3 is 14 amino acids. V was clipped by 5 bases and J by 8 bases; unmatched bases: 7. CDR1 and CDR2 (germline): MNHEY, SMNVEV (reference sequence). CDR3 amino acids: CASSPSAGGHEQFF. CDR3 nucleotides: TGTGCCAGCAGTCCCTCAGCGGGAGGCCATGAGCAGTTCTTC.

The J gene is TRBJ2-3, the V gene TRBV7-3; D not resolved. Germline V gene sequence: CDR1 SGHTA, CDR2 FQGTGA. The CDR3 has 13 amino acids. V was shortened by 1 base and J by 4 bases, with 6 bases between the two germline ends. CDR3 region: CASSLMGADTQYF. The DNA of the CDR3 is TGTGCCAGCAGCTTAATGGGTGCAGATACGCAGTATTTT.

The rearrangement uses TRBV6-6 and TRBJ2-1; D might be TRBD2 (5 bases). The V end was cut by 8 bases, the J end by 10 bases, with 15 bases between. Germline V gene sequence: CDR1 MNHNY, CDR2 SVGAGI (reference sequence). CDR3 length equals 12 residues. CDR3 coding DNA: TGTGCCAGCTCCCCTGGAGGAGAGGAGCAGTTCTTC. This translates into CASSPGGEEQFF.

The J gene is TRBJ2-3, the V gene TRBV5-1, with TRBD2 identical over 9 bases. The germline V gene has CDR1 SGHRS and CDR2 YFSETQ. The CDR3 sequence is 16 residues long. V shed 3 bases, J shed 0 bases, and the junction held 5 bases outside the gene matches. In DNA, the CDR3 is TGCGCCAGCAGCTACGGACTAGCGACAAGCACAGATACGCAGTATTTT. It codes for CASSYGLATSTDTQYF.

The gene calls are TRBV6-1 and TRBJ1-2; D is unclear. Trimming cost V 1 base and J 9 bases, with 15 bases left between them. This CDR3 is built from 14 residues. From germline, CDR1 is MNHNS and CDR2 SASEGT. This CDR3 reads CASSEVMAPWSYTF. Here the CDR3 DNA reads TGTGCCAGCAGTGAAGTCATGGCCCCCTGGAGCTACACCTTC.

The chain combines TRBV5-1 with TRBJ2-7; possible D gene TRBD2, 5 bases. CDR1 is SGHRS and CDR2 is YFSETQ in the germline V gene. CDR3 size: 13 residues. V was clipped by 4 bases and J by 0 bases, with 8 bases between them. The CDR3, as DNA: TGCGCCAGCAGCGCTACTAGCTCCTACGAGCAGTACTTC. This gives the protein CASSATSSYEQYF.